Detailed here is one T cell receptor beta chain. Its antigen is undetermined. The sample is drawn from a study of identifying expanded T cells in peripheral blood. Collection occurred without any documented infections or immune events in donors. Study-wide points: Technical replicates showed roughly 1.2 changed clones; two weeks around 15; four weeks 19. Across healthy donors, higher total template counts meant significantly greater approximately two-week count variance.

Repertoires were generated with immunoSEQ multiplex PCR, while TCRdb's copy carries only in-frame clones and drops some. The sample yields just over 90,000 clones, 85% to 90% seen once. This sequence was found in a person between 18 and 75 years old in good health. Input material: blood.

Here the CDR3 DNA reads TGTGCCAGCAGTGAAGCAGTGGGCTCCTACAATGAGCAGTTCTTC. This gives the protein CASSEAVGSYNEQFF. The chain joins TRBV6-1 to TRBJ2-1; no firm D call. Per the germline V gene, CDR1 is MNHNS and CDR2 is SASEGT. The V gene lost 0 bases and the J gene lost 0 bases, with 6 bases spanning the gap. The CDR3 loop spans 15 amino acids.